This record concerns one T cell receptor beta chain sequence. No antigen is known for it. No quality values exist for individual bases; no much larger clone is one base distant. This sample is drawn from a study of blood T cell repertoires in COVID-19 (dated by TCRdb to the early 2020s). Regarding the complete study: Samples from collaborators originated in the United States, Italy and Spain and spanned both the acute and convalescent phases of COVID-19. The material from the prospective study consisted of cDNA or gDNA derived from T cells, B-cell-depleted T cells, or PBMCs. The dataset comprised deeply sampled blood TCRbeta repertoires from subjects exposed to, actively infected with, or recovered from COVID-19. A de-identified subject ID, COVID-19 status, age in years and sex were almost always included in the sample metadata. Where available, HLA class I and class II types were taken from metadata supplied by the sample provider and were not determined by assay-based typing. The repertoires were released in a freely available public database meant as a resource for research on the immune response to SARS-CoV-2. Samples were obtained from the ongoing ImmuneRACE study (first 160 participants) and from over 1,000 subjects provided by 6 global collaborators. Beyond this particular receptor, the publication reports: The amount of clinical and demographic metadata varied by source and participant and was provided uncurated.

The CDR3 measures 12 amino acids from cysteine to phenylalanine. Only the CDR3 part of the read is kept: 36 bases, read in frame from the first base. V is reduced by 6 bases and J by 4 bases, leaving a spacing of 6 bases between them. The germline V gene encodes CDR1 KGHDR and CDR2 SFDVKD. Enrolling through a virtual design, the prospective study's participants ranged in age from roughly 18 to 89 years and lived across about two dozen United States geographic areas. To assign participants to cohorts, the prospective study relied on clinical history that participants themselves reported in a screening survey and a study questionnaire. A participant counted as exposed if, within 2 weeks of entering the study, that participant had been in contact with someone who had a PCR-confirmed or clinician-diagnosed COVID-19 case. Mobile phlebotomists in the prospective study collected whole blood, serum and a nasopharyngeal or oropharyngeal swab from every participant. Additional blood draws and questionnaires over an approximately 2-month period could optionally be provided by prospective study participants. Before DNA extraction, blood samples from the prospective study were shipped at room temperature or frozen.

The immunoSEQ Assay, a bias-controlled multiplex PCR, was used to amplify TCRbeta CDR3 regions from genomic DNA. In the authors' own workflow: Nucleated cell counts per sample were estimated from amplification of reference gene primers within the assay. To quantify the absolute abundance of each unique TCRbeta CDR3 rearrangement, sequence reads were collapsed and filtered. For each sample, productive Simpson clonality was calculated as the square root of Simpson's diversity index over productive rearrangements. The clones in this table, taken by TCRdb from immuneACCESS, are in-frame only. Not every clone is retained; where verified, under half of the shortfall comes from an unresolved V gene, and the cause of the rest is unknown. The V and J calls and clone size come from that table; D and trimming were worked out from the DNA. A total of 430,000 or so clones appear in this sample, roughly 84% of them only once. The ten largest clonotypes hold approximately 1.5% of the sample.

The clonotype was recovered from a woman between 18 and 30 years old who had been exposed to COVID-19. In this chain, TRBV24-1 is recombined with TRBJ2-1; a tentative D call is TRBD2 (5 bases match). Specimen: PBMCs or T cells enriched from blood (not recorded which). The CDR3 region reads CATSRGYNEQFF. The DNA reads as follows: TGTGCCACCAGTCGGGGATACAATGAGCAGTTCTTC.